The following is a T cell receptor beta chain sequence with its context. As yet, its antigen is unknown. The germline gives CDR1 SGDLS, CDR2 YYNGEE. Trimming took 7 bases from V and 9 from J; bases not matched to a gene: 19. The CDR3 covers 16 residues. This record belongs to a study of T-cell memory formation after mild COVID-19. Findings and limits, study-wide: Of the contracting clones, CD4+ ones lay mainly in CM and EM, and CD8+ ones in EMRA.

TCR alpha and TCR beta cDNA libraries with sample barcodes and UMIs came from 5'RACE using constant-segment primers. MiXCR, applied by TCRdb to the 5' RACE reads, yields one record per CDR3 protein. The data contain a few hundred thousand distinct CDR3 sequences, 20% to 30% of them singletons. The sequence derives from an adult woman who had mild COVID-19 (a few samples of this study predate the infection). Cell type and time point are not known. The rearrangement links TRBV9 to TRBJ2-1; 7 bases match TRBD2. Material for sequencing was PBMCs or a T cell subset sorted from them (not recorded which). The CDR3 spells CASGDRGLDPPGEQFF. The DNA of the CDR3 is TGTGCCAGCGGCGACAGAGGACTAGATCCTCCGGGTGAGCAGTTCTTC.